Given below is one TCR beta chain in context. This record comes from a study of T cells after somatic rescue of genetic block. Profiling relied on immunoSEQ multiplex PCR, and the TCRdb table lists in-frame clones only, not all of them. This sample has about 15,000 clones; about 70% occur once, and the top ten carry 25% to 30%. Sequenced sample: peripheral blood mononuclear cells (PBMCs). This TCR was recovered from a man between 18 and 29 years old.

In DNA, the CDR3 is TGTGCCACCTCTCGAAGAGACAGCGGTAATGAAAAACTGTTTTTT. Translating gives CATSRRDSGNEKLFF. The chain has TRBV10-3 and TRBJ1-4; D possibly corresponds to TRBD1 (5 bases). Germline values: CDR1 ENHRY, CDR2 SYGVKD. This CDR3 region has 15 residues. Between the trimmed V and J ends, which lost 10 bases and 4 bases, there was a span of 19 bases.